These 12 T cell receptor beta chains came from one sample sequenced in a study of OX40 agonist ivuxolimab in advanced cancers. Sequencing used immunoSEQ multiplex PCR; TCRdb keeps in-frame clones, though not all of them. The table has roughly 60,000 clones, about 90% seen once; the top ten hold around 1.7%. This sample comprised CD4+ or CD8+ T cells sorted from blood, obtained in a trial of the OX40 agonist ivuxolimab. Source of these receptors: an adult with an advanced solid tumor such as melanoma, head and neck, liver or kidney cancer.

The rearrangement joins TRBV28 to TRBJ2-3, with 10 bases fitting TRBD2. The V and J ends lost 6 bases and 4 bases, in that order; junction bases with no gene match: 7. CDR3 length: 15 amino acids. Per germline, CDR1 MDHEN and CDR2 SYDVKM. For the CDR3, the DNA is TGTGCCAGCAGGCCTCAGCGGGGGGGGGCAGATACGCAGTATTTT. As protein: CASRPQRGGADTQYF.

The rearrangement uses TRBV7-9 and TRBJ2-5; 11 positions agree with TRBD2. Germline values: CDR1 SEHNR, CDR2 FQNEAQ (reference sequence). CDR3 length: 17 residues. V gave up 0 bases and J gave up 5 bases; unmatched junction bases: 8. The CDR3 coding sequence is TGTGCCAGCAGCTTAGCGTTTGGACTAGCGGGTCGGGAGACCCAGTACTTC. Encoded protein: CASSLAFGLAGRETQYF.

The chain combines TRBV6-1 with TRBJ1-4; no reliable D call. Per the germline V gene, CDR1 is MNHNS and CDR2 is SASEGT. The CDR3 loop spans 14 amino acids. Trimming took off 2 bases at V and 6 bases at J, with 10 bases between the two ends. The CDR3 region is CASSESGLYEKLFF. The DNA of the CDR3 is TGTGCCAGCAGTGAATCTGGATTATATGAAAAACTGTTTTTT.

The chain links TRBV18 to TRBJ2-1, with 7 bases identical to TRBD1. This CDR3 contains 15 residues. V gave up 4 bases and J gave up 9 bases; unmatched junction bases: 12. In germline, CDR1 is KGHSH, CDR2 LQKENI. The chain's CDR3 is CASSLRTGEPPEQFF. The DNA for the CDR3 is TGTGCCAGCTCACTACGAACAGGGGAACCCCCTGAGCAGTTCTTC.

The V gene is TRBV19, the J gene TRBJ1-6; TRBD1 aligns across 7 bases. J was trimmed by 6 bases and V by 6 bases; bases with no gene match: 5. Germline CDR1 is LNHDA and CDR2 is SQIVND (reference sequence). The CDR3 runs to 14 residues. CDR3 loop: CASRPGQFNSPLHF. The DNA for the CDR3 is TGTGCCAGTAGGCCGGGACAGTTTAATTCACCCCTCCACTTT.

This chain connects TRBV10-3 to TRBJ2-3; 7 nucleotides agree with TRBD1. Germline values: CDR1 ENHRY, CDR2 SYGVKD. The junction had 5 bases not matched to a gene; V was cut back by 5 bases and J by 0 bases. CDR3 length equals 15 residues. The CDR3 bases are TGTGCCATCAGTTCCCGACAGGGAAGCACAGATACGCAGTATTTT. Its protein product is CAISSRQGSTDTQYF.

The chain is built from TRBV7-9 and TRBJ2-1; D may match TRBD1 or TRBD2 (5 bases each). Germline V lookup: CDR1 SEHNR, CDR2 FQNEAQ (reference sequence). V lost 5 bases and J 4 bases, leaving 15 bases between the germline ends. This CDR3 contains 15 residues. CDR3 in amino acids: CASSSGTGSYNEQFF. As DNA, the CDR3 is TGTGCCAGCAGCAGTGGGACCGGTTCTTACAATGAGCAGTTCTTC.

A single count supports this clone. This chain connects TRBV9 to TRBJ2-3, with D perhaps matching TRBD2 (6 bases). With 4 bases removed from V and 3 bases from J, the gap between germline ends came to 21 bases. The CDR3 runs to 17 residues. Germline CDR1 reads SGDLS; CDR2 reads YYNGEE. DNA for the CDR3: TGTGCCAGCAGCCCCCCCGGGGCCGGTGGGAGGACAGATACGCAGTATTTT. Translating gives CASSPPGAGGRTDTQYF.

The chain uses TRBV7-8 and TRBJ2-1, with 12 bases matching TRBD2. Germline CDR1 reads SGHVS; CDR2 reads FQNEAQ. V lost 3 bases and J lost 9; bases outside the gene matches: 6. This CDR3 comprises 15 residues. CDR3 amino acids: CASSFRLAGVSEQFF. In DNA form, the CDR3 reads TGTGCCAGCAGCTTCCGACTAGCGGGGGTTAGTGAGCAGTTCTTC.

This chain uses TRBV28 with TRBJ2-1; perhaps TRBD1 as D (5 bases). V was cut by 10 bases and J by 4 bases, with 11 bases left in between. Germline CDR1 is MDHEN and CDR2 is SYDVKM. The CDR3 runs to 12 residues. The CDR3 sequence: CATYTGYNEQFF. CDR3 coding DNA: TGTGCCACCTATACAGGTTACAATGAGCAGTTCTTC.

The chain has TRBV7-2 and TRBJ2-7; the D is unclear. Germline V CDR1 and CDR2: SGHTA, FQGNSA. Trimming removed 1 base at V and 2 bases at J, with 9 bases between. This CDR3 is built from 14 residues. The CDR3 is CASSLEARPYEQYF. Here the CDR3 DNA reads TGTGCCAGCAGCTTAGAAGCCAGACCCTACGAGCAGTACTTC.

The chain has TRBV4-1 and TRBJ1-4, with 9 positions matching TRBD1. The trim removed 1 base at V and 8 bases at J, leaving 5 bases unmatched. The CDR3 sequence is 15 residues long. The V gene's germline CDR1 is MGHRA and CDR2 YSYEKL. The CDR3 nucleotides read TGCGCCAGCAGCCAAGGGGACAGGGTAGGCGAAAAACTGTTTTTT. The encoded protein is CASSQGDRVGEKLFF.